What follows describes a single T cell receptor (beta chain). The antigen remains undetermined. J was trimmed by 1 base and V by 6 bases; bases with no gene match: 5. From germline, CDR1 is MDHEN and CDR2 SYDVKM. The CDR3 extends over 14 amino acids. This sample is drawn from a study of identical twins. Study-wide points: Cross-sectional statistics, not tracking of the same donors, supported the conclusions.

Via MiXCR, TCRdb re-called the 5' RACE reads, giving one row per CDR3 protein. The sample has 350,000 to 450,000 distinct CDR3 sequences; about a fifth are singletons. Sequencing was carried out using naive T cells sorted from blood. The V and J genes are TRBV28 and TRBJ2-7; 8 bases fit TRBD1. This clonotype was sampled from a man aged 45-60 years in good health. The CDR3 DNA is TGTGCCAGCAGGGACAGGGAAGGGTCCTACGAGCAGTACTTC. Protein: CASRDREGSYEQYF.